The following is a T cell receptor (beta chain) sequence with its context. This specimen belongs to a study of cytomegalovirus exposure and HLA in healthy donors. The study ran its PCR with 60 Vbeta and 13 Jbeta primers. The repertoire was sequenced with immunoSEQ multiplex PCR; TCRdb's copy has only in-frame clones and lacks some. The table has under 140,000 clones, more than 75% seen once. The germline CDR1 and CDR2 sequences are MNHNS and SASEGT. Trimming cost V 4 bases and J 0 bases, with 10 bases left between them. The CDR3 extends over 15 amino acids. The clonotype originates from a man aged 40-50 years in good health and CMV-seronegative. This chain joins TRBV6-1 and TRBJ2-4; D might be TRBD1 (6 bases). The source material was PBMCs. This chain's CDR3 is CASSGGTLAKNIQYF. In DNA, the CDR3 is TGTGCCAGCAGTGGGGGGACACTAGCCAAAAACATTCAGTACTTC.